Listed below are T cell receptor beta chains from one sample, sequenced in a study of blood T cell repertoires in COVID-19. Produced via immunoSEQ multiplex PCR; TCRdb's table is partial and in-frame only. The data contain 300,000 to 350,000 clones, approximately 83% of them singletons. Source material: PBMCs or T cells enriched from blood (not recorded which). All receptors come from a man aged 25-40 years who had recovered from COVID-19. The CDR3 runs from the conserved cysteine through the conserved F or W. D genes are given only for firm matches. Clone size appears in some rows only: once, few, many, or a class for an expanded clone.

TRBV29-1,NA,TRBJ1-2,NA,TGCAGCGTGTCACTTAATACTAATAACTATGGCTACACCTTC,CSVSLNTNNYGYTF
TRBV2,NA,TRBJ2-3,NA,TGTGCCAGCAGGGAGAGAGGCACAGATACGCAGTATTTT,CASRERGTDTQYF
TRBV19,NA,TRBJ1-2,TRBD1,TGTGCCAGCCGCCCCGGACAGGGGAACTATGGCTACACCTTC,CASRPGQGNYGYTF
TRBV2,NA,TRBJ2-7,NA,TGTGCCAGCACCCGAGGCGGGACTTCTTACGAGCAGTACTTC,CASTRGGTSYEQYF
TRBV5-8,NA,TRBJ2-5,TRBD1,TGTGCCAGCAGCTTGGGGCTTAGAGGACAGGGGCAAGAGACCCAGTACTTC,CASSLGLRGQGQETQYF
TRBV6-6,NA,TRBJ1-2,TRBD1,TGTGCCAGCAGTTACTCGGAGGGGGCAACGTATGGCTACACCTTC,CASSYSEGATYGYTF
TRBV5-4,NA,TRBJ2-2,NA,TGTGCCAGCAGCTTTGGACACAACACCGGGGAGCTGTTTTTT,CASSFGHNTGELFF
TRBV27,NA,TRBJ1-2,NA,TGTGCCAGCAGTCCCCGCGGGGGGGGCTATGGCTACACCTTC,CASSPRGGGYGYTF
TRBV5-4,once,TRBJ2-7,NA,TGTGCCAGCAGCTCGGAGGAGGGATTTTTTTACGAGCAGTACTTC,CASSSEEGFFYEQYF
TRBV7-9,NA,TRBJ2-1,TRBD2,TGTGCCACACAGCGGGGGGGCCATAGTGAGCAGTTCTTC,CATQRGGHSEQFF
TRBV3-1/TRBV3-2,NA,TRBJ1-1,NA,TGTGCCAGCAGCTATGGACAGCCCCGGAGTGAAGCTTTCTTT,CASSYGQPRSEAFF
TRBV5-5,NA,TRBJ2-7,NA,TGTGCCAGCAGCCTCACAGGGTACGAGCAGTACTTC,CASSLTGYEQYF
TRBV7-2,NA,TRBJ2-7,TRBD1,TGTGCCAGCAGCTTCCGGGACAGGACGTACGAGCAGTACTTC,CASSFRDRTYEQYF
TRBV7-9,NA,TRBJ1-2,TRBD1,TGTGCCAGCAGCTTGACAGGGGGGCCTAACTATGGCTACACCTTC,CASSLTGGPNYGYTF
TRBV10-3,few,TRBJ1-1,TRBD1,TGTGCCATCAGGGAAAGGACAGGGAATAGGACTGAAGCTTTCTTT,CAIRERTGNRTEAFF
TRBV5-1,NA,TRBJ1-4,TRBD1,TGCGCCAGCAGCTCCGGCAGGGGGCAAGAAAAACTGTTTTTT,CASSSGRGQEKLFF
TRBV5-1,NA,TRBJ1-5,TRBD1,TGCGCCAGCAGCTGCCAGGGACAGGGGGTCGTATTCGTCTCGCATCAGCCCCAGCATTTT,CASSCQGQGVVFVSHQPQHF
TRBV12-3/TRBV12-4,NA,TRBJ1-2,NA,TGTGCCAGCAGTCTAACAGGGAACTATGGCTACACCTTC,CASSLTGNYGYTF
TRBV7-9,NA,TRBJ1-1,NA,TGTGCCAGCAGCTTAGCTCTTGCGGGGGCCGGTGGAGCTTTCTTT,CASSLALAGAGGAFF
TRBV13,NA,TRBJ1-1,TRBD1,TGTGCCAGCAGCCCACCGGGACAGGGGGCCCAAATGAACACTGAAGCTTTCTTT,CASSPPGQGAQMNTEAFF
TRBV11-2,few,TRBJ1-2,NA,TGTGCCAGCAGCAACCCGGGTCTCTATGGCTACACCTTC,CASSNPGLYGYTF
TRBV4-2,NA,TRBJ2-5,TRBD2,TGTGCCAGCAGCCGCGGGACTAGCGGGCAAGAGACCCAGTACTTC,CASSRGTSGQETQYF
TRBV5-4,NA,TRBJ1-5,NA,TGTGCCAGCAGCTTGCGCGGTAGCAATCAGCCCCAGCATTTT,CASSLRGSNQPQHF
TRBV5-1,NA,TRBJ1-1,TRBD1,TGCGCCAGCAGCTTGGATGGACAGGGTTTTGAAGCTTTCTTT,CASSLDGQGFEAFF
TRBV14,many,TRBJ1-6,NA,TGTGCCAGCAGCCACCCACAGGGATCCTATAATTCACCCCTCCACTTT,CASSHPQGSYNSPLHF
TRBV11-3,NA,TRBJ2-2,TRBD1,TGTGCCAGCAGCCCTGGACAGGGCAGGGCCGGGGAGCTGTTTTTT,CASSPGQGRAGELFF
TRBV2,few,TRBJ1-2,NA,TGTGCCAGCAGCCGACAGAACTATGGCTACACCTTC,CASSRQNYGYTF
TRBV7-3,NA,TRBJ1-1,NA,TGTGCCAGCCATCAGGGGTTAAACACTGAAGCTTTCTTT,CASHQGLNTEAFF
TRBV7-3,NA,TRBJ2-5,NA,TGTGCCAGCAGCTTATTGGGAAGGGGCCTTAGGGAGACCCAGTACTTC,CASSLLGRGLRETQYF
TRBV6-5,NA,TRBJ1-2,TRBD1,TGTGCCAGCAGTTCCCGACAGGGGCTCTATGGCTACACCTTC,CASSSRQGLYGYTF
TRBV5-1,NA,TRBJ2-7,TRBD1,TGCGCCAGCAGCGCCTACTCACCGGACAGGTTCTCCTACGAGCAGTACTTC,CASSAYSPDRFSYEQYF
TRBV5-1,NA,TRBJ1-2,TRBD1,TGCGCCAGCAGCTTGGGGGACAGGTGGGTTTCGGCATATGGCTACACCTTC,CASSLGDRWVSAYGYTF
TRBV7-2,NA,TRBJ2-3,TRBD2,TGTGCCAGCAGCTTACAGCGGGGGCTCACAGATACGCAGTATTTT,CASSLQRGLTDTQYF
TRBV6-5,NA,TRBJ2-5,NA,TGTGCCAGCAGAGGGCAGGGAGGCCGCGAGACCCAGTACTTC,CASRGQGGRETQYF
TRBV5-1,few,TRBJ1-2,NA,TGCGCCAGCAGGGTTGAGGAATACTATGGCTACACCTTC,CASRVEEYYGYTF
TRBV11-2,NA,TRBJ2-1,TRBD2,TGTGCCAGCAGCTTAAGGACTAGCGGGGGGGTGGTTGGTGAGCAGTTCTTC,CASSLRTSGGVVGEQFF
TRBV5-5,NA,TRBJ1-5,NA,TGTGCCAGCAGCCCTACTGGGGCAGGGGGCAATCAGCCCCAGCATTTT,CASSPTGAGGNQPQHF
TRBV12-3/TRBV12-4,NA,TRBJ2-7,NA,TGTGCCAGCAGTTTAGGGGCCTCCTACGAGCAGTACTTC,CASSLGASYEQYF
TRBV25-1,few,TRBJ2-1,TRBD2,TGTGCCAGCAGCCACCCCGTTGGCGGGGGCTACAATGAGCAGTTCTTC,CASSHPVGGGYNEQFF
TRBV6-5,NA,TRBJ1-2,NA,TGTGCCAGCAGTACCCGAGACGGCAGGGCTGGCTACACCTTC,CASSTRDGRAGYTF